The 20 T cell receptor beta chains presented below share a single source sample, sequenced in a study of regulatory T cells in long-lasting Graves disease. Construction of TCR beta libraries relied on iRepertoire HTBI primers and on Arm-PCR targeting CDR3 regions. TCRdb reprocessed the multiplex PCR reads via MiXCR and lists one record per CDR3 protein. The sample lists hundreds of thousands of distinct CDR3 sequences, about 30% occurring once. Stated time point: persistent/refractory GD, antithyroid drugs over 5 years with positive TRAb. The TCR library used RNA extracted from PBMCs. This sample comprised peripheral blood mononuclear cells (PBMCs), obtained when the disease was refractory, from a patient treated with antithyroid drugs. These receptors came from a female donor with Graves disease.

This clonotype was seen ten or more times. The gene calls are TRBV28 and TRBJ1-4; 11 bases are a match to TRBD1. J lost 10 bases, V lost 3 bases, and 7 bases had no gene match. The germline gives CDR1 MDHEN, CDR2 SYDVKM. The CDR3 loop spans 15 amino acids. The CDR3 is CASSLEDGTGGKLFF. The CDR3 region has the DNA TGTGCCAGCAGTTTGGAGGATGGGACAGGGGGAAAACTGTTTTTT.

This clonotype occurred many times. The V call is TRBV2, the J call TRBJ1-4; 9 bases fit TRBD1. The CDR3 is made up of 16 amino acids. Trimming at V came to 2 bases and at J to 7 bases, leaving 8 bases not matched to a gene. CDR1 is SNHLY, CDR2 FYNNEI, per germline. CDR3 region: CASSEWKATGGEKLFF. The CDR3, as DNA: TGTGCCAGCAGTGAATGGAAGGCGACAGGGGGTGAAAAACTGTTTTTT.

The CDR3 here is CASSRQTGGGGYTF. Here the CDR3 DNA reads TGTGCCAGCAGCCGCCAAACAGGAGGAGGTGGCTACACCTTC. V gene TRBV6-2 or TRBV6-3 combines with J gene TRBJ1-2, with TRBD1 as a possible D gene (5 bases). Germline V gene lookup returns CDR1 MNHEY and CDR2 SVGEGT. V was trimmed by 6 bases and J by 7 bases, leaving 18 bases between them. The CDR3 totals 14 residues.

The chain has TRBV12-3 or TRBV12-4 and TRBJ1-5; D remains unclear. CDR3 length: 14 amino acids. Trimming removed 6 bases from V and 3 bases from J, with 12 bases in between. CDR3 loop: CASSPLRDNQPQHF. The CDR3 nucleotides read TGTGCCAGCAGCCCCCTACGGGACAATCAGCCCCAGCATTTT.

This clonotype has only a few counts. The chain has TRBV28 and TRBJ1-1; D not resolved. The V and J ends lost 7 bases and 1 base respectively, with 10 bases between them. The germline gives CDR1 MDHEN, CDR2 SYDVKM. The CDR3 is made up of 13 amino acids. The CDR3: CASILTANTEAFF. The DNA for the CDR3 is TGTGCCAGCATCCTAACAGCGAACACTGAAGCTTTCTTT.

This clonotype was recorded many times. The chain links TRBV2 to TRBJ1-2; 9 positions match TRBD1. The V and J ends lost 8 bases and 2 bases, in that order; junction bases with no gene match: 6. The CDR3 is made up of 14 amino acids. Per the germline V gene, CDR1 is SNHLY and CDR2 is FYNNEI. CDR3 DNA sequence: TGTGCCAGCCAAAACAGGGGGCTCAACTATGGCTACACCTTC. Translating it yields CASQNRGLNYGYTF. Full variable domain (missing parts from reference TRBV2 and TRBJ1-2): EPEVTQTPSHQVTQMGQEVILRCVPISNHLYFYWYRQILGQKVEFLVSFYNNEISEKSEIFDDQFSVERPDGSNFTLKIRSTKLEDSAMYFCASQNRGLNYGYTFGSGTRLTVV.

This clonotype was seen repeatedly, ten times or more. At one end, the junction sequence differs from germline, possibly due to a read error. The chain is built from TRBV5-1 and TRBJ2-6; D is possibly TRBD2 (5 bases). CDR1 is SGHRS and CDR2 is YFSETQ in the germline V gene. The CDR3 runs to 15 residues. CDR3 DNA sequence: TGTGCCAGCAGCTTGGAGGCATCTGGGGCCAACGTCCTGACTTTC. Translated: CASSLEASGANVLTF.

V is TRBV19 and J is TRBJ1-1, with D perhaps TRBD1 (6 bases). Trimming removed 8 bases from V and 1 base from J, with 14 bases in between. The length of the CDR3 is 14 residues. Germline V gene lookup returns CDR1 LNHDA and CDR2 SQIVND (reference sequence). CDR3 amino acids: CASSKQGENTEAFF. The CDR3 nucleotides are TGTGCCAGTTCAAAACAGGGAGAGAACACTGAAGCTTTCTTT.

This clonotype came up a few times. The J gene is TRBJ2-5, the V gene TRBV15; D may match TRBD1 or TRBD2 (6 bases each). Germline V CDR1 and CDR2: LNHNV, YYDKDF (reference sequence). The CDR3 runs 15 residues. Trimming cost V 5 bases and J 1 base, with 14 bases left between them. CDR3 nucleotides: TGTGCCACCAGCGTCCCGGGGGCGGGCCAAGAGACCCAGTACTTC. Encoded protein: CATSVPGAGQETQYF.

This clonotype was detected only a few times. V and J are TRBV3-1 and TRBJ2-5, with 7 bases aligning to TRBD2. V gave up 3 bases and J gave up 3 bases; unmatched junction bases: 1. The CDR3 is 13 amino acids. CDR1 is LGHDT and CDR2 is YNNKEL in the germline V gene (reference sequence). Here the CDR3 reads CASSHAGEETQYF. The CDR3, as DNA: TGTGCCAGCAGCCATGCGGGAGAAGAGACCCAGTACTTC.

CDR3 sequence (DNA): TGCGCCAGCAGCCGACCGCAGGGGGCCTCCTACGAGCAGTACTTC. The encoded protein is CASSRPQGASYEQYF. The chain is built from TRBV4-1 and TRBJ2-7; 8 bases agree with TRBD1. Germline CDR1 and CDR2: MGHRA and YSYEKL. There are 15 residues in the CDR3. The trim removed 4 bases at V and 0 bases at J, leaving 5 bases unmatched.

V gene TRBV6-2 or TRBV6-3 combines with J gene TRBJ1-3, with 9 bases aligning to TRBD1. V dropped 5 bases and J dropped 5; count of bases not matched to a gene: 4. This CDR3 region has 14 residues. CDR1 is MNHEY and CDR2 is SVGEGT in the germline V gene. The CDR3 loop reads CASSQGQGRNTIYF. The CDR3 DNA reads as TGTGCCAGCAGTCAGGGACAGGGACGAAACACCATATATTTT.

CDR3 sequence reads: CASDIGTGPSGANVLTF. The CDR3 DNA reads as TGTGCTAGTGATATAGGGACAGGGCCCTCTGGGGCCAACGTCCTGACTTTC. The V gene is TRBV12-5, the J gene TRBJ2-6; 9 positions match TRBD1. The CDR3 totals 17 residues. V shed 7 bases and J 0 bases; nucleotides not matched to a gene: 7. Per the germline V gene, CDR1 is LGHNT and CDR2 is FRNRAP.

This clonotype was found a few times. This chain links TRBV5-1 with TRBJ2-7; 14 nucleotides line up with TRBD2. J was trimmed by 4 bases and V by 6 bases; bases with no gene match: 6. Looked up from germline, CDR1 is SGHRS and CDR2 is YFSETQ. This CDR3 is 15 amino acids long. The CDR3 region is CASKKGLAGDYEQYF. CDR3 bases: TGCGCCAGCAAAAAGGGACTAGCGGGAGATTACGAGCAGTACTTC.

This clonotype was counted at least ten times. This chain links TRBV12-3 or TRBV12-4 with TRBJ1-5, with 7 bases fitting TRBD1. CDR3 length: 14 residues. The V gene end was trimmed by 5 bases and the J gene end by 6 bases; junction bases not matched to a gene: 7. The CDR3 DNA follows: TGTGCCAGCAGTACGACAGGGAGCGGTCAGCCCCAGCATTTT. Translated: CASSTTGSGQPQHF.

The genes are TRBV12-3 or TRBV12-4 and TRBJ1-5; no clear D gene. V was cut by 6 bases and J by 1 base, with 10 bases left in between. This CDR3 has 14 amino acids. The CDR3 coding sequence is TGTGCCAGCAGAAACAGTTCAAGCAATCAGCCCCAGCATTTT. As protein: CASRNSSSNQPQHF.

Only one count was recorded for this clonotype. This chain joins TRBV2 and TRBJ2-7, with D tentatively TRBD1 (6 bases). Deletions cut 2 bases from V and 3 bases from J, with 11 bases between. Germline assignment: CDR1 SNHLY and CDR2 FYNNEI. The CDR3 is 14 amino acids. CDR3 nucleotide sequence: TGTGCCAGCAGTGAAAAGGGCAGGGGCTACGAGCAGTACTTC. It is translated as CASSEKGRGYEQYF.

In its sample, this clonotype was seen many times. The CDR3 sequence: CSARTGNTEAFF. The CDR3 DNA reads as TGCAGTGCACGGACAGGGAACACTGAAGCTTTCTTT. The rearrangement links TRBV20-1 to TRBJ1-1; the match to TRBD1 covers 7 bases. Germline V CDR1 and CDR2: DFQATT, SNEGSKA (reference sequence). V shed 6 bases and J 1 base; nucleotides not matched to a gene: 2. This CDR3 has 12 amino acids.

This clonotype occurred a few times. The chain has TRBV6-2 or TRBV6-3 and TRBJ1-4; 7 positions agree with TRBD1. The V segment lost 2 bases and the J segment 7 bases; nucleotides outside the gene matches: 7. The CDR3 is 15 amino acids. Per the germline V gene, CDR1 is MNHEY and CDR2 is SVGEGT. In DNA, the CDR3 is TGTGCCAGCAGTTACGGAGGGGGCCGAGGTGAAAAACTGTTTTTT. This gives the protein CASSYGGGRGEKLFF.

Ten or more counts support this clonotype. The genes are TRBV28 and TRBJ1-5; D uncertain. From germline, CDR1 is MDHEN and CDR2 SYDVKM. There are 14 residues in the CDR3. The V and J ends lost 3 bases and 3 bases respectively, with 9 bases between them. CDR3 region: CASSLRHFNQPQHF. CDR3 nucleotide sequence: TGTGCCAGCAGTTTGCGACACTTCAATCAGCCCCAGCATTTT.